The source of this T cell receptor beta chain is a study of shared clonotypes between healthy human individuals. Regarding the study as a whole: Sharing of clonotypes among donors was expected to vary with sequencing depth.

CDR1 and CDR2 from the germline V gene are SGHVS and FQNEAQ. V lost 1 base to trimming and J lost 4 bases, with 10 bases between them. The CDR3 extends over 15 amino acids. Several immunoSEQ plates received, in even portions, the genomic DNA of each subset. The table came from immunoSEQ multiplex PCR; TCRdb's copy has only in-frame clones and leaves some out. The sample includes hundreds of thousands of clones, roughly 83% of them seen just once. As for this clone: Its antigen is unknown.

The clonotype comes from a woman in her 40s in good health. Some clones in this sample may be carry-over from other donors' samples. The sequencing input was PBMCs. V is TRBV7-8 and J is TRBJ2-2; D is undetermined. CDR3 region: CASSLGQIGTGELFF. The DNA for the CDR3 is TGTGCCAGCAGCTTAGGCCAGATTGGCACCGGGGAGCTGTTTTTT.